The rows below give T cell receptor beta chains drawn from one sample of a study of blood T cell repertoires in COVID-19. The assay was immunoSEQ multiplex PCR, and TCRdb's table has in-frame clones only and misses some. Among 200,000 to 250,000 clones listed, just over 85% were seen once. Sequencing input: PBMCs or T cells enriched from blood (not recorded which). Receptors originate from a woman between 40 and 50 years old with acute COVID-19. The CDR3 runs from the conserved cysteine through the conserved F or W. Each record gives: CDR3 protein, CDR3 DNA, D gene, J gene, clone size, V gene. The D gene is left open where the match is weak. Size values are once, few and many counts, or a class for expanded clones, and some rows have none.

CDR3aa: CASRMALLHGYTF; CDR3nt: TGTGCCAGCAGAATGGCCCTTTTACACGGCTACACCTTC; d_gene: .; j_gene: TRBJ1-2; abundance: .; v_gene: TRBV6-6
CDR3aa: CASRERADTQYF; CDR3nt: TGTGCCAGCAGAGAGAGAGCAGATACGCAGTATTTT; d_gene: .; j_gene: TRBJ2-3; abundance: .; v_gene: TRBV27
CDR3aa: CASSFGELTGRELFF; CDR3nt: TGTGCCAGCAGTTTTGGTGAACTAACGGGAAGGGAGCTGTTTTTT; d_gene: .; j_gene: TRBJ2-2; abundance: .; v_gene: TRBV6-2/TRBV6-3
CDR3aa: CASSYPTDSYEQYF; CDR3nt: TGTGCCAGCAGCTACCCGACAGACTCCTACGAGCAGTACTTC; d_gene: .; j_gene: TRBJ2-7; abundance: few; v_gene: TRBV7-9
CDR3aa: CSVAGSYNEQFF; CDR3nt: TGCAGCGTTGCCGGGAGCTACAATGAGCAGTTCTTC; d_gene: .; j_gene: TRBJ2-1; abundance: .; v_gene: TRBV29-1
CDR3aa: CASRDRDYEQFF; CDR3nt: TGTGCCAGCAGGGACAGGGACTATGAGCAGTTCTTC; d_gene: TRBD1; j_gene: TRBJ2-1; abundance: few; v_gene: TRBV25-1
CDR3aa: CASSPPHSRRLNTEAFF; CDR3nt: TGTGCCAGCAGTCCCCCCCACAGCCGGCGTCTTAACACTGAAGCTTTCTTT; d_gene: .; j_gene: TRBJ1-1; abundance: few; v_gene: TRBV28
CDR3aa: CASSQRERGYNEQFF; CDR3nt: TGCGCCAGCAGCCAGCGGGAGCGAGGCTACAATGAGCAGTTCTTC; d_gene: TRBD2; j_gene: TRBJ2-1; abundance: .; v_gene: TRBV5-1
CDR3aa: CSVAQGGSGNQPQHF; CDR3nt: TGCAGCGTTGCCCAGGGGGGCAGCGGCAATCAGCCCCAGCATTTT; d_gene: TRBD1; j_gene: TRBJ1-5; abundance: few; v_gene: TRBV29-1
CDR3aa: CASRHDRGGTEAFF; CDR3nt: TGTGCCAGCAGGCATGACAGGGGTGGCACTGAAGCTTTCTTT; d_gene: TRBD1; j_gene: TRBJ1-1; abundance: .; v_gene: TRBV5-4
CDR3aa: CASSPTGQGSGYTF; CDR3nt: TGTGCCAGCAGCCCAACGGGCCAGGGGAGTGGCTACACCTTC; d_gene: .; j_gene: TRBJ1-2; abundance: .; v_gene: TRBV7-9